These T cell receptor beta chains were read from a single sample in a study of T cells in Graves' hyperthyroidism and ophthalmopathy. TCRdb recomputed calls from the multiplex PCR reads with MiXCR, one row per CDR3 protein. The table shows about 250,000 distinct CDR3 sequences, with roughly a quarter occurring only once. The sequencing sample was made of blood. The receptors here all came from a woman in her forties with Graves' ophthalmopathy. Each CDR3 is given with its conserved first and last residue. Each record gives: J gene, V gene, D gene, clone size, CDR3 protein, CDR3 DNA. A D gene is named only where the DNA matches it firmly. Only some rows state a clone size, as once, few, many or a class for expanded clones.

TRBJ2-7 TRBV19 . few CASSTRTLGYEQYF TGTGCCAGTAGTACGAGGACACTGGGATACGAGCAGTACTTC
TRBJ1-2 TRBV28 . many CASSPKGLGYGYTF TGTGCCAGCAGTCCCAAGGGGCTCGGCTATGGCTACACCTTC
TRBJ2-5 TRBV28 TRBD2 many CASSSYYTGTSEYQETQYF TGTGCCAGCAGTTCGTACTACACCGGGACTAGCGAATACCAAGAGACCCAGTACTTC
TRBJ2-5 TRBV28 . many CASSLLSGVGETQYF TGTGCCAGCAGTTTATTGTCGGGAGTGGGCGAGACCCAGTACTTC
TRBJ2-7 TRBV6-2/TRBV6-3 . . CASSYRVVYF TGTGCCAGCAGTTACAGGGTCGTCTACTTC
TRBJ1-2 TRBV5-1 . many CASSLEDQYGGYTF TGCGCCAGCAGCTTGGAGGATCAGTATGGTGGCTACACCTTC
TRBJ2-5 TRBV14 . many CASSQEGIGGFGETQYF TGTGCCAGCAGCCAAGAGGGCATTGGAGGGTTTGGAGAGACCCAGTACTTC
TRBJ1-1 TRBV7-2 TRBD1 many CASSLSPQGARAFF TGTGCCAGCAGCTTAAGTCCTCAGGGGGCGCGGGCTTTCTTT
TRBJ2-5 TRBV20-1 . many CSASGMETQYF TGCAGTGCTAGCGGGATGGAGACCCAGTACTTC
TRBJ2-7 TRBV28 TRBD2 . CASRHSGSSYEQYF TGTGCCAGCAGGCATAGCGGGAGTAGCTACGAGCAGTACTTC
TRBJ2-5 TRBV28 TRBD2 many CASSLAGGPGGETQYF TGTGCCAGCAGTCTAGCGGGAGGGCCAGGGGGAGAGACCCAGTACTTC